What follows are 23 T cell receptor beta chains derived from one specimen sequenced in a study of monozygotic twins with inflammatory bowel disease. For each CDR3 protein, TCRdb gives one entry from its re-call of the 5' RACE reads, without DNA. The repertoire table contains 350,000 to 500,000 distinct CDR3 sequences. The source material was blood. The source of these receptors is a human donor with ulcerative colitis or Crohn's disease, or a healthy co-twin of an affected twin (not recorded which).

The chain combines TRBV12-3 or TRBV12-4 with TRBJ1-5; TCRdb calls TRBD1, which cannot be checked without DNA. The length of the CDR3 is 14 residues. This CDR3 reads CASSSRQVNQPQHF.

Here the CDR3 reads CSARESGRTGEQFF. This chain uses TRBV20-1 with TRBJ2-1; TCRdb's assignment of TRBD2 cannot be checked, as there is no DNA. CDR1 and CDR2 (germline): DFQATT, SNEGSKA (reference sequence). This CDR3 spans 14 amino acids.

The chain joins TRBV7-3 to TRBJ1-1. CDR1 and CDR2 (germline): SGHTA, FQGTGA. This CDR3 spans 13 amino acids. The CDR3 here is CASSVHYNTEAFF. Looking up the rest from reference TRBV7-3 and TRBJ1-1 gives the full variable domain: GAGVSQTPSNKVTEKGKYVELRCDPISGHTALYWYRQSLGQGPEFLIYFQGTGAADDSGLPNDRFFAVRPEGSVSTLKIQRTERGDSAVYLCASSVHYNTEAFFGQGTRLTVV.

The chain uses TRBV27 and TRBJ2-1; no DNA is available, so the TRBD1 call from TCRdb remains unchecked. Germline V gene sequence: CDR1 MNHEY, CDR2 SMNVEV (reference sequence). This CDR3 has 15 residues. The CDR3 reads CASSFRDRDYNEQFF.

This chain links TRBV5-1 with TRBJ2-3; the TRBD1 assignment by TCRdb is unverifiable without DNA. Germline CDR1 SGHRS, CDR2 YFSETQ. The CDR3 length is 14 residues. The CDR3 sequence: CASSFEGAANTQYF.

This sequence joins TRBV2 and TRBJ2-1; TCRdb gives TRBD1 as the D gene, but with no DNA this cannot be confirmed. Germline V gene sequence: CDR1 SNHLY, CDR2 FYNNEI. The CDR3 sequence is 12 residues long. This CDR3 reads CASRDRGNEQFF.

This rearrangement joins TRBV7-9 to TRBJ2-1; TCRdb calls TRBD2, which cannot be checked without DNA. Germline V lookup: CDR1 SEHNR, CDR2 FQNEAQ (reference sequence). This CDR3 has 14 residues. CDR3 protein: CASSLAGTSDEQFF.

This chain joins TRBV6-2 or TRBV6-3 and TRBJ2-6; TCRdb picks TRBD1, but there is no DNA to check that call. CDR1 and CDR2 from the germline V gene are MNHEY and SVGEGT. The CDR3 extends over 15 amino acids. The CDR3 region is CASSLGGLGANVLTF.

V and J are TRBV27 and TRBJ2-6; no DNA is available, so the TRBD1 call from TCRdb remains unchecked. The germline V gene encodes CDR1 MNHEY and CDR2 SMNVEV (reference sequence). There are 18 residues in the CDR3. The CDR3 spells CASRSLGTGVSGANVLTF.

This sequence joins TRBV29-1 and TRBJ2-2; TCRdb selects TRBD1, and the lack of DNA leaves this call unchecked. The germline CDR1 and CDR2 sequences are SQVTM and ANQGSEA. The CDR3 is 12 residues long. CDR3: CSTDTNTGELFF.

The chain employs TRBV5-1 and TRBJ1-1; the TCRdb call, TRBD1, lacks DNA for checking. The CDR3 has 14 amino acids. Looked up from germline, CDR1 is SGHRS and CDR2 is YFSETQ. The CDR3 loop reads CASSSRGENTEAFF.

The chain carries TRBV20-1 and TRBJ2-1; TCRdb's D call, TRBD2, is unchecked because there is no DNA. The CDR3 has 12 residues. Germline V CDR1 and CDR2: DFQATT, SNEGSKA (reference sequence). This CDR3 reads CSPMAGVDEQFF.

The rearrangement uses TRBV11-2 and TRBJ2-2; checking the TCRdb D call of TRBD1 is not possible without DNA. Germline V gene lookup returns CDR1 SGHAT and CDR2 FQNNGV. This CDR3 has 18 amino acids. CDR3 region: CASSLGSSGQGATGELFF.

The chain joins TRBV27 to TRBJ2-1; checking the TCRdb D call of TRBD2 is not possible without DNA. This CDR3 region has 17 residues. The germline CDR1 and CDR2 sequences are MNHEY and SMNVEV (reference sequence). This CDR3 reads CASSWGTSGRIGNEQFF.

The chain joins TRBV7-2 to TRBJ1-1; TCRdb lists TRBD1, though no DNA is available to test this call. CDR1 SGHTA and CDR2 FQGNSA come from the germline V gene. The CDR3 spans 17 residues. The CDR3 protein is CASSPLWTGNMNTEAFF.

CDR3 protein: CASSTHRGQETQYF. This chain joins TRBV19 and TRBJ2-5; TCRdb reports TRBD1, a call that lacks DNA to check it against. Germline assignment: CDR1 LNHDA and CDR2 SQIVND (reference sequence). The CDR3 has 14 residues. Based on the CDR3 plus reference TRBV19 and TRBJ2-5, the full variable domain is DGGITQSPKYLFRKEGQNVTLSCEQNLNHDAMYWYRQDPGQGLRLIYYSQIVNDFQKGDIAEGYSVSREKKESFPLTVTSAQKNPTAFYLCASSTHRGQETQYFGPGTRLLVL.

The chain combines TRBV27 with TRBJ2-1. Germline lookup yields CDR1 MNHEY and CDR2 SMNVEV (reference sequence). This CDR3 is 16 amino acids long. CDR3 region: CASSLSAGSSYNEQFF.

This sequence joins TRBV30 and TRBJ2-1; the TCRdb D gene call, TRBD2, has no DNA to confirm it. Per germline, CDR1 GTSNPN and CDR2 SVGIG (reference sequence). The CDR3 runs to 14 residues. The CDR3 spells CAWSRLAGWNEQFF.

The chain has TRBV28 and TRBJ2-1; TCRdb names TRBD1, which stays unverified in the absence of DNA. This CDR3 contains 15 residues. The germline V gene encodes CDR1 MDHEN and CDR2 SYDVKM. The CDR3 sequence is CASSLQGFSYNEQFF.

This sequence joins TRBV27 and TRBJ2-7; TCRdb calls TRBD1, which cannot be checked without DNA. The CDR3 covers 15 residues. The V gene's germline CDR1 is MNHEY and CDR2 SMNVEV (reference sequence). This CDR3 is CASSLSPTGSYEQYF.

This chain joins TRBV12-3 or TRBV12-4 and TRBJ2-1. The CDR3 consists of 14 residues. CDR3 amino acids: CASSLLYRNNEQFF.

This chain connects TRBV4-1 to TRBJ2-7. This CDR3 is built from 15 residues. Germline V gives CDR1 MGHRA, CDR2 YSYEKL. CDR3 sequence reads: CASSQVLAETYEQYF.

The V gene is TRBV6-5, the J gene TRBJ1-4; the D call from TCRdb, TRBD1, cannot be confirmed without DNA. This CDR3 is 15 amino acids long. Germline CDR1 is MNHEY and CDR2 is SVGAGI. The CDR3 here is CASSSLDRGPEKLFF.